The rows below give T cell receptor beta chains drawn from one sample of a study of blood T cell repertoires in COVID-19. The data were produced by immunoSEQ multiplex PCR, yet TCRdb's version contains in-frame clones alone and is incomplete. The sample carries approximately 85,000 clones, 86% recorded once. The sample was peripheral blood. The source of these receptors is a man between 50 and 59 years old with active or convalescent COVID-19. Both conserved end residues are part of each CDR3. D genes are given only for firm matches. Where a row states a size, it is once, few, many or the class of an expanded clone; other rows omit it.

v_gene	j_gene	d_gene	abundance	CDR3aa	CDR3nt
TRBV29-1	TRBJ1-5	TRBD1	NA	CSDKTGQGIISPDQPQHF	TGCAGCGACAAAACGGGACAGGGAATAATTTCCCCAGATCAGCCCCAGCATTTT
TRBV5-1	TRBJ1-4	TRBD1	NA	CASCKGQATNEKLFF	TGCGCCAGCTGCAAAGGACAGGCAACTAATGAAAAACTGTTTTTT
TRBV18	TRBJ2-5	TRBD2	NA	CASSPPAGLAGGDQETQYF	TGTGCCAGCTCACCACCGGCAGGACTAGCGGGGGGCGACCAAGAGACCCAGTACTTC
TRBV6-2/TRBV6-3	TRBJ2-7	TRBD1	NA	CASSLDRGPGEQYF	TGTGCCAGCAGTTTAGACAGGGGGCCTGGCGAGCAGTACTTC
TRBV28	TRBJ2-7	TRBD2	few	CASSPMGGRVPYEQYF	TGTGCCAGCAGCCCGATGGGCGGGAGGGTACCCTACGAGCAGTACTTC
TRBV25-1	TRBJ1-2	TRBD1	once	CASTRGTGDGYTF	TGTGCCAGCACCCGAGGGACAGGGGACGGCTACACCTTC
TRBV7-6	TRBJ1-1	NA	NA	CASSHIRQAEAFF	TGTGCCAGCAGCCATATTAGACAGGCGGAAGCTTTCTTT
TRBV7-2	TRBJ2-6	NA	few	CASSLRGTASGANVLTF	TGTGCCAGCAGCTTACGGGGGACAGCCTCTGGGGCCAACGTCCTGACTTTC
TRBV18	TRBJ2-5	NA	NA	CASSPRSAGPQETQYF	TGTGCCAGCTCACCACGGTCGGCGGGACCCCAAGAGACCCAGTACTTC
TRBV29-1	TRBJ1-3	NA	NA	CSVAQISGNTIYF	TGCAGCGTTGCACAGATCTCTGGAAACACCATATATTTT
TRBV2	TRBJ2-3	TRBD2	NA	CASSEVRGDTDTQYF	TGTGCCAGCAGTGAAGTCCGGGGGGATACAGATACGCAGTATTTT
TRBV19	TRBJ2-3	TRBD1	NA	CASSSEGQGVTDTQYF	TGTGCCAGTAGTTCCGAAGGACAGGGGGTCACAGATACGCAGTATTTT
TRBV19	TRBJ1-2	TRBD1	NA	CASRKQGGNGYTF	TGTGCCAGTAGAAAACAGGGGGGGAATGGCTACACCTTC
TRBV19	TRBJ2-4	TRBD2	NA	CASSLTSGENIQYF	TGTGCCAGTAGTCTTACTAGCGGGGAGAACATTCAGTACTTC
TRBV10-1	TRBJ2-3	TRBD2	NA	CASSATGLAVF	TGCGCCAGCAGTGCTACGGGACTAGCTGTGTTT
TRBV7-6	TRBJ1-6	TRBD1	NA	CASSPGQGNSPLHF	TGTGCCAGCAGCCCTGGACAGGGGAATTCACCCCTCCACTTT
TRBV7-9	TRBJ1-2	TRBD1	few	CASSAPGQGNYGYTF	TGTGCCAGCAGCGCTCCGGGACAGGGTAACTATGGCTACACCTTC
TRBV7-9	TRBJ2-1	TRBD2	NA	CASSLARASGNNEQFF	TGTGCCAGCAGCTTAGCTCGGGCTAGCGGAAACAATGAGCAGTTCTTC
TRBV25-1	TRBJ2-3	TRBD1	NA	CASSEPGQGGDTQYF	TGTGCCAGCAGTGAACCGGGACAGGGTGGAGATACGCAGTATTTT
TRBV3-1/TRBV3-2	TRBJ2-7	NA	NA	CASSQGLLGFYEQYF	TGTGCCAGCAGCCAAGGTCTCCTAGGCTTCTACGAGCAGTACTTC
TRBV6-6	TRBJ2-3	TRBD1	NA	CASSYGTGADTQYF	TGTGCCAGCAGTTACGGGACAGGTGCAGATACGCAGTATTTT
TRBV6-2/TRBV6-3	TRBJ2-1	TRBD1	NA	CASSYSGQGRQQFF	TGTGCCAGCAGTTACTCAGGACAGGGGCGTCAACAGTTCTTC